Described below is a single TCR beta chain sequence and its context. Its target is not known. The data originate from a study of cytomegalovirus exposure and HLA in healthy donors. The PCR used 60 Vbeta and 13 Jbeta primers. The data were produced by immunoSEQ multiplex PCR, yet TCRdb's version contains in-frame clones alone and is incomplete. The table lists 130,000 to 150,000 clones, with less than 3.5% in the top ten. Findings and limits, study-wide: Highly shared sequence variants in one cluster were likely a sequencing artifact. The classifier reportedly diagnosed cytomegalovirus status with high specificity and sensitivity.

The V and J ends lost 6 bases and 6 bases respectively, with 18 bases between them. The germline gives CDR1 MDHEN, CDR2 SYDVKM. CDR3 length: 14 residues. This rearrangement joins TRBV28 to TRBJ2-7, with D perhaps TRBD2 (6 bases). This clonotype originated in a man aged 40-49 years in good health and CMV-seronegative. Input material: PBMCs. This chain's CDR3 is CASRAPGESREQYF. Here the CDR3 DNA reads TGTGCCAGCAGAGCACCGGGGGAGTCGCGCGAGCAGTACTTC.